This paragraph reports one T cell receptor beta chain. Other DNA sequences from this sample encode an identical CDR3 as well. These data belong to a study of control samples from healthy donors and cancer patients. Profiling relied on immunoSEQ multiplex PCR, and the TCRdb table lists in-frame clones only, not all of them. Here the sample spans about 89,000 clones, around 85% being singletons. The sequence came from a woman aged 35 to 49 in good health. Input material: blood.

The CDR3 sequence is CASSYSGQGNNEQFF. CDR3 bases: TGTGCCAGCAGTTACAGTGGACAGGGGAACAATGAGCAGTTCTTC. The chain recombines TRBV6-5 with TRBJ2-1; 9 positions agree with TRBD1. The V segment lost 2 bases and the J segment 5 bases; nucleotides outside the gene matches: 4. The CDR3 contains 15 residues. Germline loops: CDR1 MNHEY, CDR2 SVGAGI.